Listed below are T cell receptor beta chains from one sample, sequenced in a study of blood T cell repertoires in COVID-19. Sequenced by immunoSEQ multiplex PCR; TCRdb stores in-frame clones only, minus some. The data hold some 250,000 clones, with roughly 84% observed a single time. The material sequenced was peripheral blood. These receptors were collected from a man in his forties or fifties with active or convalescent COVID-19. The CDR3 runs from the conserved cysteine through the conserved F or W. The D gene is left open where the match is weak. Clone size, where shown, is once, few, many, or a class for clones that have expanded.

J gene,clone size,D gene,V gene,CDR3 DNA,CDR3 protein
TRBJ2-1,few,TRBD1,TRBV27,TGTGCCAGCAGATTCAGGGGGAATGAGCAGTTCTTC,CASRFRGNEQFF
TRBJ2-7,-,-,TRBV30,TGTGCCTGGCTCCCGACAGGAGCCTACGAGCAGTACTTC,CAWLPTGAYEQYF
TRBJ2-5,-,-,TRBV9,TGTGCCAGCAGCCCTCGGCAGGGCGGGGTGGAGACCCAGTACTTC,CASSPRQGGVETQYF
TRBJ1-2,once,TRBD1,TRBV30,TGTGCCTGGAGACACAGGGGTGGCTACACCTTC,CAWRHRGGYTF
TRBJ2-5,-,-,TRBV2,TGTGCCAGCGGGTGGATGCAGGCGGGAGAGACCCAGTACTTC,CASGWMQAGETQYF
TRBJ2-5,-,TRBD2,TRBV5-1,TGCGCCAGCAGCGAGGGACTAGCGGGGGGTAAAAAAGAGACCCAGTACTTC,CASSEGLAGGKKETQYF
TRBJ2-1,-,-,TRBV9,TGTGCCAGCAGCCCCCACTTAAACTCCTACAATGAGCAGTTCTTC,CASSPHLNSYNEQFF
TRBJ1-2,-,-,TRBV2,TGTGCCAGCAGTGACGGCCCTCGAGCGGGGGGCAATGGCTACACCTTC,CASSDGPRAGGNGYTF
TRBJ2-1,-,TRBD1,TRBV29-1,TGCAGCACCGACAGGGCCTCTTCCAATGAGCAGTTCTTC,CSTDRASSNEQFF
TRBJ1-2,-,TRBD1,TRBV5-1,TGCGCCAGCAGCCCGGACAGGGCTGGTAGGTACTATGGCTACACCTTC,CASSPDRAGRYYGYTF
TRBJ1-3,-,-,TRBV2,TGTGCCAGCAGTGAAAACCAGGCTCGCTCTGGAAACACCATATATTTT,CASSENQARSGNTIYF
TRBJ2-2,few,TRBD1,TRBV19,TGTGCCAGTAGTAACCAGGGGGCGAAGGGGGAGCTGTTTTTT,CASSNQGAKGELFF
TRBJ1-2,-,TRBD1,TRBV23-1,TGCGCCAGCAGGTTGACAGGGGTGAGGTGCTATGGCTACACCTTC,CASRLTGVRCYGYTF
TRBJ2-3,-,TRBD1,TRBV9,TGTGCCAGCAGCCCTGGACAGGGGATCACAGATACGCAGTATTTT,CASSPGQGITDTQYF
TRBJ1-4,-,-,TRBV5-1,TGCGCCAGCAGCTTGGATGAGGGTCGCCAGAAACTGTTTTTT,CASSLDEGRQKLFF
TRBJ1-2,-,-,TRBV30,TGTGCCTGGAGTAGCAATGGCTACACCTTC,CAWSSNGYTF
TRBJ1-3,-,-,TRBV9,TGTGCCAGCAGCGTAGAGAGCTCTGGAAACACCATATATTTT,CASSVESSGNTIYF
TRBJ2-3,-,-,TRBV23-1,TGCGCCAGCAGTCCCACCTTGGGGGGGGCCGCGATAGATACGCAGTATTTT,CASSPTLGGAAIDTQYF
TRBJ1-1,once,-,TRBV3-1/TRBV3-2,TGTGCCAGCAGCCAAGGCGGCGGGGGCCTGGGGACTGAAGCTTTCTTT,CASSQGGGGLGTEAFF
TRBJ1-5,-,TRBD1,TRBV19,TGTGCCAGTATACCCGGACAGGGCAATCAGCCCCAGCATTTT,CASIPGQGNQPQHF